This TCR beta chain was captured by sequencing in a study of neurological immune-mediated disorders. The making of cDNA relied on 5'RACE with 10-nucleotide random UMIs. A single record per CDR3 protein comes from TCRdb applying MiXCR to the 5' RACE reads. The repertoire consists of 74,000 or so distinct CDR3 sequences, with around 9.9% occurring once and the leading ten covering about 1.8%. V was clipped by 3 bases and J by 3 bases; unmatched bases: 6. The CDR3 spans 15 residues. Germline V gene lookup returns CDR1 SGHRS and CDR2 YFSETQ. This clonotype was recorded many times. Its antigen remains unidentified. General study points: The level of TCR clonal expansion was highest in patients with HTLV-1-associated myelopathy and lowest in multiple sclerosis, where it fell below the level seen in healthy controls.

Source material was 2 million unsorted PBMCs, stored at -80 °C in RNAlater. The V call is TRBV5-1, the J call TRBJ2-1; 7 positions match TRBD2. This sequence originates from a middle-aged man in good health. The sequenced material came from PBMCs. The CDR3: CASSWTSGGYNEQFF. The CDR3 nucleotides are TGCGCCAGCAGCTGGACGTCGGGGGGCTACAATGAGCAGTTCTTC.